This passage covers 5 T cell receptor beta chains from one sample sequenced in a study of shared clonotypes between healthy human individuals. Sequenced by immunoSEQ multiplex PCR; TCRdb stores in-frame clones only, minus some. The sample shows fewer than 850,000 clones, about 96% of them seen only once. Terminally differentiated effector memory CD45RA+ cells were excluded by CCR7 positive selection of CD45RO-negative cells. The source material was naive CD8+ T cells sorted from blood. These receptors originate from a man aged 30 to 45 in good health.

As for this clone: At one end the junction does not follow the germline gene, possibly because of a read error. The gene calls are TRBV6-1 and TRBJ2-7, with 8 bases matching TRBD1. The CDR3 consists of 16 residues. Germline lookup yields CDR1 MNHNS and CDR2 SASEGT. As DNA, the CDR3 is TGTGCCAGCAGCGAAGCTCGGACAGGGAGCTCCTACGAGCAGTACTTC. This codes for CASSEARTGSSYEQYF.

With regard to this clone: Different DNA sequences within this sample yield the same CDR3. This chain joins TRBV5-1 and TRBJ2-7; 8 bases are shared with TRBD1. This CDR3 region has 14 residues. After removal of 3 bases from V and 2 bases from J, the junction contained 4 bases not matched to a gene. The germline CDR1 and CDR2 sequences are SGHRS and YFSETQ. The CDR3 nucleotides are TGCGCCAGCAGCTCGGGGACAGGCCCCTACGAGCAGTACTTC. Amino acid sequence: CASSSGTGPYEQYF.

The rearrangement joins TRBV11-2 to TRBJ2-5; D may be TRBD2 (5 bases). Trimming took off 4 bases at V and 2 bases at J, with 11 bases between the two ends. The CDR3 has 14 amino acids. Germline V gene data show CDR1 as SGHAT and CDR2 as FQNNGV. The CDR3 DNA follows: TGTGCCAGCAGCTCTTTAGCGAATCAAGAGACCCAGTACTTC. Translated, it gives CASSSLANQETQYF.

The chain couples TRBV5-1 to TRBJ2-3, with TRBD2 matching over 7 bases. The V gene's germline CDR1 is SGHRS and CDR2 YFSETQ. The V segment lost 4 bases and the J segment 2 bases; nucleotides outside the gene matches: 10. There are 16 residues in the CDR3. CDR3 DNA: TGCGCCAGCAGCCCTACCGGGACTACCCTCACAGATACGCAGTATTTT. This encodes CASSPTGTTLTDTQYF.

DNA for the CDR3: TGTGCCAGCAGCCCCCCGGGGGTTGGGGGCTACGAGCAGTACTTC. As protein: CASSPPGVGGYEQYF. V gene TRBV7-9 combines with J gene TRBJ2-7, with a tentative D call TRBD2 (6 bases). The CDR3 loop spans 15 amino acids. Trimming cost V 5 bases and J 3 bases, with 17 bases left between them. Germline loops: CDR1 SEHNR, CDR2 FQNEAQ (reference sequence).